One and the same sample provided the 25 T cell receptor beta chains below, sequenced in a study of untreated major depressive disorder. Antigens of these TCRs are unknown. Method: immunoSEQ multiplex PCR; TCRdb's copy keeps in-frame clones and lacks some. The repertoire holds under 15,000 clones, with approximately 91% as singletons. Study-wide results and caveats: Depressed patients' CD4+ T cells carried increased TRBV05-01 (Vbeta 5.1) usage versus control CD4+ T cells.

Material: CD4+ T cells from PBMCs. The receptors were gathered from a man aged 30 to 39 with major depressive disorder.

The rearrangement uses TRBV6-4 and TRBJ2-5; possible D gene TRBD2, 5 bases. The CDR3 is made up of 13 amino acids. Per germline, CDR1 MRHNA and CDR2 SNTAGT. V was clipped by 6 bases and J by 1 base, with 9 bases between them. CDR3 in DNA: TGTGCCAGCAGGGGTAGCGCCCAAGAGACCCAGTACTTC. As protein: CASRGSAQETQYF.

The chain is built from TRBV30 and TRBJ1-6, with D perhaps TRBD1 (6 bases). With 2 bases removed from V and 7 bases from J, the gap between germline ends came to 15 bases. CDR3 length equals 15 residues. Germline V gives CDR1 GTSNPN, CDR2 SVGIG (reference sequence). CDR3 sequence: CAWSRRGARNSPLHF. CDR3 in DNA: TGTGCCTGGAGTCGACGGGGGGCGAGGAATTCACCCCTCCACTTT.

The rearrangement uses TRBV27 and TRBJ1-2; D is uncertain. The CDR3 has 15 residues. Between the trimmed V and J ends, which lost 8 bases and 2 bases, there was a span of 18 bases. The germline V gene has CDR1 MNHEY and CDR2 SMNVEV (reference sequence). The CDR3 sequence: CASAPVFGNNYGYTF. The CDR3 coding sequence is TGTGCCAGCGCCCCCGTGTTCGGAAACAACTATGGCTACACCTTC.

The chain carries TRBV30 and TRBJ2-1; 10 nucleotides agree with TRBD1. The CDR3 length is 19 residues. V shed 0 bases, J shed 5 bases, and the junction held 16 bases outside the gene matches. CDR1 and CDR2 (germline): GTSNPN, SVGIG (reference sequence). The CDR3 nucleotides read TGTGCCTGGAGTGTACGAGCGATCTGGGGGGGACAGGGGCACAATGAGCAGTTCTTC. Translating it yields CAWSVRAIWGGQGHNEQFF.

The V call is TRBV7-2, the J call TRBJ1-5; possibly TRBD1 for D (6 bases). V was shortened by 4 bases and J by 6 bases, with 16 bases between the two germline ends. Germline CDR1 and CDR2: SGHTA and FQGNSA. CDR3 length: 15 amino acids. CDR3 sequence (DNA): TGTGCCAGCAGCTCCCGTGGGGGGGGCACTCAGCCCCAGCATTTT. Its protein product is CASSSRGGGTQPQHF.

The chain has TRBV9 and TRBJ1-2; 8 bases line up with TRBD1. The germline V gene encodes CDR1 SGDLS and CDR2 YYNGEE. The CDR3 length is 16 residues. The ends lost 3 bases at V and 4 bases at J; junction bases unmatched: 11. The CDR3 bases are TGTGCCAGCAGCGACCCCCAGGGGGACAGGATCTATGGCTACACCTTC. Translated, it gives CASSDPQGDRIYGYTF.

This clone is a singleton in its sample. In DNA form, the CDR3 reads TGCAGCGGGGACACCCATAGTGGCTACACCTTC. This translates into CSGDTHSGYTF. The chain couples TRBV20-1 to TRBJ1-2; a weak D match, TRBD1 (6 bases). The CDR3 contains 11 residues. Germline V CDR1 and CDR2: DFQATT, SNEGSKA (reference sequence).

The rearrangement joins TRBV6-6 to TRBJ1-1; 9 nucleotides match TRBD1. The CDR3 sequence is 15 residues long. J gave up 6 bases and V 7 bases, and 12 bases lay outside the gene matches. Germline-derived CDR1 and CDR2 are MNHNY and SVGAGI (reference sequence). The CDR3 region is CASTKSQGAGSEAFF. DNA for the CDR3: TGTGCCAGCACAAAATCACAGGGGGCTGGTTCTGAAGCTTTCTTT.

The rearrangement uses TRBV5-1 and TRBJ2-1; D is unresolved. The germline CDR1 and CDR2 sequences are SGHRS and YFSETQ. The length of the CDR3 is 14 residues. Trimming removed 1 base from V and 5 bases from J, with 10 bases in between. In nucleotides, the CDR3 is TGCGCCAGCAGCTTGTTCGGTGCAGACAATGAGCAGTTCTTC. Translated: CASSLFGADNEQFF.

The rearrangement joins TRBV6-1 to TRBJ1-4; 7 bases agree with TRBD1. The trim removed 6 bases at V and 3 bases at J, leaving 7 bases unmatched. The CDR3 loop spans 15 amino acids. Germline CDR1 and CDR2: MNHNS and SASEGT. CDR3 DNA: TGTGCCAGCAGCCCGGACAGGAGCGCTAATGAAAAACTGTTTTTT. It yields the protein CASSPDRSANEKLFF.

V usage is TRBV6-1 and J usage is TRBJ2-3; D remains ambiguous. The germline V and J ends were trimmed by 8 bases and 2 bases, with 14 bases remaining between them. This CDR3 contains 14 residues. Germline CDR1 and CDR2: MNHNS and SASEGT. CDR3 region: CASGSAIDTDTQYF. The CDR3 bases are TGTGCCAGCGGATCTGCTATCGACACAGATACGCAGTATTTT.

This chain uses TRBV7-3 with TRBJ2-7; no clear D gene. This CDR3 has 14 amino acids. Trimming stripped 1 base from V and 6 bases from J, with 13 bases between. The germline V gene encodes CDR1 SGHTA and CDR2 FQGTGA. CDR3 nucleotides: TGTGCCAGCAGCTTAATGGCAGGTTCCGGCGAGCAGTACTTC. The encoded protein is CASSLMAGSGEQYF.

V is TRBV9 and J is TRBJ1-1; D gene ambiguous. Per the germline V gene, CDR1 is SGDLS and CDR2 is YYNGEE. The CDR3 extends over 13 amino acids. Trimming shortened V by 5 bases and J by 5 bases, and 13 bases separated the two germline ends. CDR3 protein: CASSPLVGTEAFF. The CDR3 coding sequence is TGTGCCAGCAGTCCCCTTGTAGGAACTGAAGCTTTCTTT.

The chain recombines TRBV5-1 with TRBJ2-5, with 10 positions matching TRBD1. CDR1 and CDR2 (germline): SGHRS, YFSETQ. The CDR3 loop spans 14 amino acids. V shed 4 bases, J shed 3 bases, and the junction held 3 bases outside the gene matches. CDR3 in amino acids: CASSRGTGEETQYF. For the CDR3, the DNA is TGCGCCAGCAGCCGTGGGACAGGGGAAGAGACCCAGTACTTC.

The sample holds one count of this clone. The chain links TRBV6-6 to TRBJ2-7; a possible D gene is TRBD1 (5 bases). The CDR3 covers 11 residues. Per the germline V gene, CDR1 is MNHNY and CDR2 is SVGAGI (reference sequence). V dropped 8 bases and J dropped 4 bases, with 9 bases sitting between them. DNA of the CDR3: TGTGCCAGCGGCTCAGGGTACGAGCAGTACTTC. Residues: CASGSGYEQYF.

The chain is built from TRBV6-1 and TRBJ1-5; D call uncertain. CDR3 size: 16 residues. Germline CDR1 and CDR2: MNHNS and SASEGT. Trimming removed 4 bases from V and 0 bases from J, with 13 bases in between. The CDR3 DNA follows: TGTGCCAGCAGTGTCGGGCTGATCGATAGCAATCAGCCCCAGCATTTT. Amino acid sequence: CASSVGLIDSNQPQHF.

The genes are TRBV7-3 and TRBJ2-1; TRBD2 aligns across 10 bases. CDR1 is SGHTA, CDR2 FQGTGA, per germline. V lost 4 bases and J lost 5; bases outside the gene matches: 8. This CDR3 has 16 residues. CDR3 region: CASSSGVAGGDNEQFF. The CDR3 region has the DNA TGTGCCAGCAGCTCCGGGGTAGCGGGGGGCGACAATGAGCAGTTCTTC.

The chain joins TRBV18 to TRBJ1-5; 10 nucleotides line up with TRBD1. Germline CDR1 KGHSH, CDR2 LQKENI. This CDR3 has 14 residues. V lost 6 bases and J lost 4; bases outside the gene matches: 3. The CDR3: CASSGTGANQPQHF. The CDR3 nucleotides read TGTGCCAGCTCTGGGACAGGGGCGAATCAGCCCCAGCATTTT.

The chain joins TRBV10-2 to TRBJ2-2; 7 bases are a match to TRBD2. The CDR3 totals 13 residues. V gave up 6 bases and J gave up 6 bases; unmatched junction bases: 4. In germline, CDR1 is WSHSY, CDR2 SAAADI. The CDR3 DNA reads TGCGCCAGCAGGGCCCGGGGGGCCGGGGAGCTGTTTTTT. Protein product: CASRARGAGELFF.

The rearrangement joins TRBV11-1 to TRBJ2-7; perhaps TRBD2 as D (6 bases). Germline CDR1 reads SGHAT; CDR2 reads FQDESV (reference sequence). This CDR3 comprises 15 residues. V lost 0 bases, J lost 2 bases, and 11 bases lay in between. DNA for the CDR3: TGTGCCAGCAGCTTAGCGGGGGGTACGACCTACGAGCAGTACTTC. Translating it yields CASSLAGGTTYEQYF.

The chain carries TRBV27 and TRBJ1-1; weak D call: TRBD1 (5 bases). The CDR3 runs to 15 residues. Per the germline V gene, CDR1 is MNHEY and CDR2 is SMNVEV (reference sequence). The germline V and J ends were trimmed by 6 bases and 0 bases, with 14 bases remaining between them. CDR3 residues: CASRRPGPLNTEAFF. For the CDR3, the DNA is TGTGCCAGCAGGCGTCCGGGACCGTTGAACACTGAAGCTTTCTTT.

The rearrangement uses TRBV4-2 and TRBJ2-1; TRBD2 matches at 10 bases. The CDR3 is 16 amino acids. Germline CDR1 LGHNA, CDR2 YNFKEQ. Trimming took 0 bases from V and 9 from J; bases not matched to a gene: 8. CDR3 sequence: CASSQDPSGGAFEQFF. The CDR3 nucleotides are TGTGCCAGCAGCCAAGATCCCAGCGGGGGGGCCTTTGAGCAGTTCTTC.

V and J are TRBV11-2 and TRBJ2-2; 10 bases are a match to TRBD1. The CDR3 runs 15 residues. The germline V gene encodes CDR1 SGHAT and CDR2 FQNNGV. Trimming removed 5 bases from V and 3 bases from J; junction bases left unmatched: 3. The CDR3 nucleotides are TGTGCCAGCAGCAGAGGACAGGGGGACACCGGGGAGCTGTTTTTT. It yields the protein CASSRGQGDTGELFF.

This chain links TRBV9 with TRBJ2-5, with D perhaps being TRBD1 or TRBD2 (5 bases each). CDR3 length: 16 amino acids. V shed 1 base and J shed 5 bases, with 18 bases lying between them. Germline V CDR1 and CDR2: SGDLS, YYNGEE. CDR3 sequence reads: CASSVLGLGHGETQYF. The CDR3 DNA reads as TGTGCCAGCAGCGTACTCGGACTCGGACATGGGGAGACCCAGTACTTC.

V gene TRBV5-1 combines with J gene TRBJ2-7; tentatively, D is TRBD1 (6 bases). Germline-derived CDR1 and CDR2 are SGHRS and YFSETQ. The germline V and J ends were trimmed by 0 bases and 7 bases, with 14 bases remaining between them. CDR3 length: 14 amino acids. CDR3 bases: TGCGCCAGCAGCTTGGCCCTGGGGGCCGAAGAGCAGTACTTC. It specifies CASSLALGAEEQYF.